The present TCR beta chain was sequenced within a study of cytomegalovirus exposure and HLA in healthy donors. Across the whole study: HLA-typed donors were the source of around 77 million unique TCRs held in an early data release.

On this clone: Its antigen is not known.

Study-wide points: Per published reports, the classifier diagnosed cytomegalovirus status with high specificity and sensitivity.

PCR involved 60 Vbeta and 13 Jbeta primers. The assay was immunoSEQ multiplex PCR, and TCRdb's table has in-frame clones only and misses some. The sample yields 150,000 to 200,000 clones, roughly 80% seen once. V was clipped by 6 bases and J by 6 bases, with 21 bases between them. The CDR3 spans 16 residues. CDR1 is MNHNY, CDR2 SVGAGI, per germline (reference sequence). The genes are TRBV6-6 and TRBJ1-5; D is unresolved. Sequencing was performed on PBMCs. This TCR came from a girl aged 10 to 17 in good health and CMV-seropositive. The CDR3 loop is CASSQSPAGMSQPQHF. The CDR3 DNA reads TGTGCCAGCAGCCAATCTCCTGCGGGTATGAGTCAGCCCCAGCATTTT.